The clone carrying this T cell receptor beta chain was picked up one time. Its antigen is undetermined. The CDR3 extends over 13 amino acids. The ends were cut back, 0 bases at V and 3 bases at J, with 6 bases in the middle. Looked up from germline, CDR1 is SGHTA and CDR2 is FQGNSA. The record originates from a study of T cell responses to AZD1222 COVID-19 vaccine. Study-level points and caveats: CD4 TCRs linked to vaccination spanned spike, dominating at 160-218 and 743-854. The study reported that nearly half of spike-specific TCRs target unmutated variant regions. The peak T cell response came first, and repertoires were sampled only after it.

Some clones are missing from TCRdb's copy, which holds only in-frame ones; the method was immunoSEQ multiplex PCR. This table has fewer than 90,000 clones, about nine tenths appearing once. The sequenced sample was peripheral blood, obtained 28 days after the second AZD1222 dose. This sequence joins TRBV7-2 and TRBJ2-7; possibly TRBD1 for D (6 bases). The TCR originated in an adult who received the AZD1222 COVID-19 vaccine. CDR3 sequence reads: CASSLAGGYEQYF. The CDR3 DNA is TGTGCCAGCAGCTTAGCAGGGGGCTACGAGCAGTACTTC.